The 21 T cell receptor beta chains below were found in one sample sequenced in a study of blood T cell repertoires in COVID-19. Data came from immunoSEQ multiplex PCR; TCRdb stores just in-frame clones and leaves some out. The sample records roughly 180,000 clones, over 70% being singletons. Sequenced sample: PBMCs or T cells enriched from blood (not recorded which). The origin of the receptors is a woman between 40 and 55 years old with acute COVID-19.

In this sample, this clone turned up once. Other DNA variants within this sample encode the same CDR3. In DNA form, the CDR3 reads TGTGCCAGCAGCTTAGAACTAGCGGGAGCAAATGAGCAGTTCTTC. This codes for CASSLELAGANEQFF. The V call is TRBV7-3, the J call TRBJ2-1; TRBD2 matches at 11 bases. The J segment lost 7 bases and the V segment lost 2 bases, leaving 4 bases of the junction unmatched. CDR1 SGHTA and CDR2 FQGTGA come from the germline V gene. The CDR3 contains 15 residues.

This rearrangement joins TRBV27 to TRBJ1-2; 9 bases line up with TRBD1. V lost 5 bases, J lost 2 bases, and 3 bases stayed unmatched. This CDR3 region has 14 residues. The germline gives CDR1 MNHEY, CDR2 SMNVEV (reference sequence). CDR3 sequence (DNA): TGTGCCAGCAGTCAGGGACAGGGCAACTATGGCTACACCTTC. Translation gives CASSQGQGNYGYTF.

The V gene is TRBV11-1, the J gene TRBJ2-1; the match to TRBD2 covers 9 bases. Germline CDR1 reads SGHAT; CDR2 reads FQDESV (reference sequence). This CDR3 has 12 residues. V dropped 5 bases and J dropped 9; count of bases not matched to a gene: 2. The CDR3 DNA reads as TGTGCCAGCAGCATTAGCGGGAGTGAGCAGTTCTTC. Translated, it gives CASSISGSEQFF.

The chain combines TRBV7-2 with TRBJ1-6; TRBD1 agrees at 7 bases. The ends lost 0 bases at V and 5 bases at J; junction bases unmatched: 4. CDR1 is SGHTA, CDR2 FQGNSA, per germline. The CDR3 consists of 16 residues. CDR3 DNA sequence: TGTGCCAGCAGCTTAGCCGGGACAGTCCATAATTCACCCCTCCACTTT. Its translation: CASSLAGTVHNSPLHF.

The chain couples TRBV6-5 to TRBJ1-2; tentative D call: TRBD1 (6 bases). Per the germline V gene, CDR1 is MNHEY and CDR2 is SVGAGI. The CDR3 contains 14 residues. V lost 7 bases and J lost 2, with 14 bases in between. DNA for the CDR3: TGTGCCAGCACCTACCTGGACAGAAACTATGGCTACACCTTC. Its translation: CASTYLDRNYGYTF.

The gene calls are TRBV3-1 (or the pseudogene TRBV3-2) and TRBJ2-3; 9 positions match TRBD2. CDR1 and CDR2 (germline): LGHDT, YNNKEL (reference sequence). The CDR3 runs to 19 residues. Unmatched junction bases numbered 12, after V lost 0 bases and J lost 2 bases. The DNA for the CDR3 is TGTGCCAGCAGCCAAGATCGGACTTGGATAGCGGGAGACACAGATACGCAGTATTTT. Its protein product is CASSQDRTWIAGDTDTQYF.

The chain uses TRBV13 and TRBJ1-1; unclear D gene. This CDR3 has 13 residues. The germline CDR1 and CDR2 sequences are PRHDT and FYEKMQ (reference sequence). V was cut by 4 bases and J by 0 bases, with 6 bases left in between. CDR3 region: CASSSTVNTEAFF. The CDR3 DNA sequence: TGTGCCAGCAGCTCAACAGTGAACACTGAAGCTTTCTTT.

This chain uses TRBV2 with TRBJ1-5, with 8 positions matching TRBD1. Trimming took 6 bases from V and 6 from J; bases not matched to a gene: 7. The V gene's germline CDR1 is SNHLY and CDR2 FYNNEI. The CDR3 covers 14 residues. CDR3 amino acids: CASSADRGGQPQHF. The CDR3 coding sequence is TGTGCCAGCAGCGCCGACAGGGGAGGTCAGCCCCAGCATTTT.

This clone is a singleton in its sample. V is TRBV9 and J is TRBJ2-5, with D possibly TRBD1 on 7 matching bases. CDR1 and CDR2 (germline): SGDLS, YYNGEE. CDR3 length: 16 amino acids. V gave up 4 bases and J gave up 5 bases, with 21 bases separating them. The CDR3 spells CASSSGGRFYEETQYF. In nucleotides, the CDR3 is TGTGCCAGCAGCTCAGGGGGGCGGTTTTACGAGGAGACCCAGTACTTC.

The gene calls are TRBV2 and TRBJ2-3, with 16 nucleotides matching TRBD2. CDR1 and CDR2 (germline): SNHLY, FYNNEI. The V segment lost 6 bases and the J segment 0 bases; nucleotides outside the gene matches: 9. The CDR3 runs 19 residues. The chain's CDR3 is CASSRGGLAGGTSTDTQYF. The DNA of the CDR3 is TGTGCCAGCAGCCGCGGGGGACTAGCGGGAGGGACAAGCACAGATACGCAGTATTTT.

This clone was seen only a few times. The genes are TRBV19 and TRBJ2-1; D ambiguous. Trimming shortened V by 3 bases and J by 5 bases, and 8 bases separated the two germline ends. The CDR3 extends over 13 amino acids. Germline-derived CDR1 and CDR2 are LNHDA and SQIVND (reference sequence). This chain's CDR3 is CASSISPHNEQFF. CDR3 DNA sequence: TGTGCCAGTAGTATCTCCCCCCACAATGAGCAGTTCTTC.

This clone was seen a handful of times. This chain links TRBV2 with TRBJ2-7; D is uncertain. V lost 4 bases and J lost 2, with 6 bases in between. The length of the CDR3 is 12 residues. Germline CDR1 and CDR2: SNHLY and FYNNEI. CDR3 region: CASSGLAYEQYV. The CDR3, as DNA: TGTGCCAGCAGTGGGTTAGCCTACGAGCAGTACGTC.

This chain connects TRBV7-8 to TRBJ2-7, with 13 bases identical to TRBD2. Germline CDR1 and CDR2: SGHVS and FQNEAQ. Trimming at V came to 4 bases and at J to 7 bases, leaving 4 bases not matched to a gene. The CDR3 contains 14 residues. CDR3: CASSWTSGSREQYF. CDR3 in DNA: TGTGCCAGCAGCTGGACTAGCGGGAGTCGAGAGCAGTACTTC.

The V call is TRBV24-1, the J call TRBJ2-5; 7 nucleotides line up with TRBD2. The length of the CDR3 is 18 residues. CDR1 is KGHDR, CDR2 SFDVKD, per germline. With 9 bases clipped from V and 2 bases from J, the junction kept 20 bases outside the gene matches. CDR3 DNA sequence: TGTGCCACCCCGGGCCCGCCCTTACGGGAGGAAGAGCAAGAGACCCAGTACTTC. Translation gives CATPGPPLREEEQETQYF.

The J gene is TRBJ2-3, the V gene TRBV7-9, with unresolved D. V was shortened by 2 bases and J by 2 bases, with 14 bases between the two germline ends. Germline V CDR1 and CDR2: SEHNR, FQNEAQ (reference sequence). This CDR3 contains 16 residues. The CDR3 region is CASSLIPGGVTDTQYF. The CDR3 coding sequence is TGTGCCAGCAGCTTAATCCCTGGCGGAGTCACAGATACGCAGTATTTT. The entire variable domain, with the rest obtained from reference TRBV7-9 and TRBJ2-3, is as follows: DTGVSQNPRHKITKRGQNVTFRCDPISEHNRLYWYRQTLGQGPEFLTYFQNEAQLEKSRLLSDRFSAERPKGSFSTLEIQRTEQGDSAMYLCASSLIPGGVTDTQYFGPGTRLTVL.

This clone has a handful of counts. The chain is built from TRBV19 and TRBJ2-1; no reliable D call. Germline-derived CDR1 and CDR2 are LNHDA and SQIVND (reference sequence). V was shortened by 5 bases and J by 9 bases, with 11 bases between the two germline ends. The CDR3 has 12 amino acids. The CDR3 here is CASSAYNSEQFF. CDR3 coding DNA: TGTGCCAGTAGTGCCTACAACAGTGAGCAGTTCTTC. The variable domain in full, with the rest retrieved from reference TRBV19 and TRBJ2-1, is DGGITQSPKYLFRKEGQNVTLSCEQNLNHDAMYWYRQDPGQGLRLIYYSQIVNDFQKGDIAEGYSVSREKKESFPLTVTSAQKNPTAFYLCASSAYNSEQFFGPGTRLTVL.

This chain links TRBV6-4 with TRBJ2-1; 7 nucleotides agree with TRBD2. CDR1 and CDR2 (germline): MRHNA, SNTAGT. There are 14 residues in the CDR3. V gave up 2 bases and J gave up 9 bases; unmatched junction bases: 7. The CDR3 reads CASSDTGLGIEQFF. CDR3 sequence (DNA): TGTGCCAGCAGTGACACCGGACTAGGGATTGAGCAGTTCTTC.

The J gene is TRBJ2-2, the V gene TRBV19, with 9 bases lining up with TRBD1. J was trimmed by 6 bases and V by 3 bases; bases with no gene match: 2. The CDR3 has 14 residues. Germline lookup yields CDR1 LNHDA and CDR2 SQIVND (reference sequence). CDR3 region: CASSIDRGSGELFF. CDR3 DNA: TGTGCCAGTAGTATCGACAGGGGGTCCGGGGAGCTGTTTTTT.

The gene calls are TRBV2 and TRBJ1-2; D gene unclear. The CDR3 loop spans 13 amino acids. V was cut by 4 bases and J by 5 bases, with 11 bases left in between. Germline V gene sequence: CDR1 SNHLY, CDR2 FYNNEI. In DNA, the CDR3 is TGTGCCAGCAGTGTGGGTCAGACTTATGGCTACACCTTC. Translated, it gives CASSVGQTYGYTF.

The chain couples TRBV18 to TRBJ2-1; D may be TRBD2 (5 bases). Trimming shortened V by 3 bases and J by 8 bases, and 17 bases separated the two germline ends. CDR1 is KGHSH, CDR2 LQKENI, per germline. The CDR3 spans 15 residues. Written as DNA, the CDR3 is TGTGCCAGCTCACCCCGGGGTACTCTTATCGATGAGCAGTTCTTC. The encoded protein is CASSPRGTLIDEQFF.

This chain connects TRBV11-1 to TRBJ2-6, with D maybe TRBD1 (6 bases). The CDR3 has 16 amino acids. Deletions cut 4 bases from V and 0 bases from J, with 10 bases between. Germline CDR1 SGHAT, CDR2 FQDESV (reference sequence). CDR3 loop: CASSSRGGSGANVLTF. CDR3 nucleotides: TGTGCCAGCAGCTCCCGAGGGGGCTCTGGGGCCAACGTCCTGACTTTC.